The 15 T cell receptor beta chains presented below share a single source sample, sequenced in a study of T cell repertoires in cytomegalovirus infection (dated by TCRdb to the late 2010s). Their antigens are not known. The sequencer listed for this sample is Illumina HiSeq 1500. TCRdb itself trimmed the public reads at Q25 with fastp, ran MiXCR and retained productive beta chains. Each record represents a unique CDR3 protein, reported with the most common genes and DNA among its rows. This sample is represented by around 77,000 distinct CDR3 sequences; roughly 20% of them were singletons. The top ten hold roughly 62% of the sample. Explained via the paper, the treatment or condition label denotes: in vitro stimulation with specific CMV peptide epitopes to enrich CMV-specific T cells. This specimen consisted of CD8+ T cells from cultured PBMCs, obtained from culture after CMV antigen stimulation. The origin of the receptors is a human donor in good health (CMV status not recorded). Some clones in this sample may be carry-over from other donors' samples.

This sequence joins TRBV4-3 and TRBJ1-1; D uncertain. The CDR3 is 15 residues long. Per germline, CDR1 LGHNA and CDR2 YSLEER. V lost 0 bases, J lost 5 bases, and 13 bases lay in between. The CDR3, as DNA: TGCGCCAGCAGCCAAGATAGGGCAGCGGGAACTGAAGCTTTCTTT. Translating gives CASSQDRAAGTEAFF.

The chain couples TRBV7-8 to TRBJ2-5; the D gene is possibly TRBD1 (6 bases). V was clipped by 0 bases and J by 5 bases, with 10 bases between them. The CDR3 is 14 amino acids. Per the germline V gene, CDR1 is SGHVS and CDR2 is FQNEAQ. CDR3 residues: CASSLAQRGETQYF. In DNA, the CDR3 is TGTGCCAGCAGCTTAGCACAGAGGGGGGAGACCCAGTACTTC.

This chain links TRBV7-2 with TRBJ2-7, with 7 bases identical to TRBD1. The junction had 6 bases not matched to a gene; V was cut back by 5 bases and J by 2 bases. The V gene's germline CDR1 is SGHTA and CDR2 FQGNSA. The CDR3 loop spans 14 amino acids. The CDR3 DNA reads as TGTGCCAGCAGCACAGGGGTCGGCCCCTACGAGCAGTACTTC. Translating gives CASSTGVGPYEQYF.

There are a few counts of this clonotype. V is TRBV6-2 or TRBV6-3 and J is TRBJ1-4; D unclear. In germline, CDR1 is MNHEY, CDR2 SVGEGT. This CDR3 is built from 14 residues. Trimming stripped 4 bases from V and 8 bases from J, with 14 bases between. CDR3 nucleotide sequence: TGTGCCAGCAGTTCCGGGATCAACAGCGAAAAACTGTTTTTT. Its translation is CASSSGINSEKLFF.

The rearrangement uses TRBV7-6 and TRBJ2-1, with D hard to call. The CDR3 has 13 residues. Trimming took off 4 bases at V and 5 bases at J, with 9 bases between the two ends. CDR1 is SGHVS and CDR2 is FNYEAQ in the germline V gene. CDR3 bases: TGTGCCAGCAGCTCCCCCCGGGACAATGAGCAGTTCTTC. Translation gives CASSSPRDNEQFF. The full variable domain, rest sourced from reference TRBV7-6 and TRBJ2-1, is GAGVSQSPRYKVTKRGQDVALRCDPISGHVSLYWYRQALGQGPEFLTYFNYEAQQDKSGLPNDRFSAERPEGSISTLTIQRTEQRDSAMYRCASSSPRDNEQFFGPGTRLTVL.

This chain links TRBV7-8 with TRBJ2-3, with D perhaps assigned TRBD1 or TRBD2 (6 bases each). The germline V gene encodes CDR1 SGHVS and CDR2 FQNEAQ. The germline V and J ends were trimmed by 9 bases and 1 base, with 14 bases remaining between them. The CDR3 contains 14 residues. Here the CDR3 DNA reads TGTGCCAGTTCCGGGGGCCGTGGCACAGATACGCAGTATTTT. Its protein product is CASSGGRGTDTQYF.

V gene TRBV7-6 combines with J gene TRBJ2-7, with 7 nucleotides matching TRBD2. The CDR3 is made up of 15 amino acids. Trimming removed 5 bases from V and 3 bases from J; junction bases left unmatched: 10. Germline-derived CDR1 and CDR2 are SGHVS and FNYEAQ. Here the CDR3 reads CASSLGGGTNYEQYF. The CDR3 coding sequence is TGTGCCAGCAGCCTGGGGGGAGGGACGAACTACGAGCAGTACTTC.

The chain is built from TRBV7-3 and TRBJ1-1; 8 nucleotides align to TRBD1. Per germline, CDR1 SGHTA and CDR2 FQGTGA. Losses at the gene ends were 5 bases for V and 5 bases for J; bases not matched to a gene: 7. This CDR3 contains 14 residues. CDR3 residues: CASSRTGGGTEAFF. In DNA, the CDR3 is TGTGCCAGCAGCCGAACAGGGGGAGGGACTGAAGCTTTCTTT.

Only a few counts were recorded for this clonotype. The chain couples TRBV7-8 to TRBJ1-2; 7 bases map to TRBD1. CDR3 length equals 15 residues. Unmatched junction bases numbered 7, after V lost 5 bases and J lost 1 base. Per germline, CDR1 SGHVS and CDR2 FQNEAQ. The CDR3 is CASSARDSINYGYTF. In nucleotides, the CDR3 is TGTGCCAGCAGCGCTCGGGACAGTATTAACTATGGCTACACCTTC.

This clonotype was observed a few times. V is TRBV7-2 and J is TRBJ2-5; D possibly corresponds to TRBD1 (6 bases). CDR1 and CDR2 (germline): SGHTA, FQGNSA. Trimming removed 2 bases at V and 1 base at J, with 11 bases between. The CDR3 is 15 amino acids. DNA of the CDR3: TGTGCCAGCAGCTTAACAGGGTGGGCCCAAGAGACCCAGTACTTC. Protein sequence: CASSLTGWAQETQYF.

This clonotype was recorded a few times. The rearrangement joins TRBV7-9 to TRBJ1-1; D is undetermined. CDR1 is SEHNR and CDR2 is FQNEAQ in the germline V gene (reference sequence). Trimming cost V 2 bases and J 4 bases, with 8 bases left between them. This CDR3 is built from 13 residues. For the CDR3, the DNA is TGTGCCAGCAGCTTAAGAGATCTCACTGAAGCTTTCTTT. Translating gives CASSLRDLTEAFF.

This clonotype was found a few times. The rearrangement uses TRBV7-2 and TRBJ1-6; D is unresolved. Germline lookup yields CDR1 SGHTA and CDR2 FQGNSA. With 6 bases removed from V and 4 bases from J, the gap between germline ends came to 13 bases. CDR3 length: 15 residues. The CDR3 protein is CASSRVGKYNSPLHF. The CDR3 coding sequence is TGTGCCAGCAGTAGGGTGGGGAAGTATAATTCACCCCTCCACTTT.

This clonotype was picked up a small number of times. The V and J genes are TRBV4-3 and TRBJ2-7; 7 positions match TRBD1. The CDR3 extends over 15 amino acids. Germline V gene data show CDR1 as LGHNA and CDR2 as YSLEER. V trimming: 1 base; J trimming: 3 bases; junction bases outside the gene matches: 6. The CDR3 DNA is TGCGCCAGCAGCCAAGTCGCAGGGGGTCGCTACGAGCAGTACTTC. The encoded protein is CASSQVAGGRYEQYF.

The V call is TRBV7-2, the J call TRBJ2-7; no clear D gene. The V end was cut by 1 base, the J end by 3 bases, with 13 bases between. CDR1 is SGHTA and CDR2 is FQGNSA in the germline V gene. This CDR3 is 15 amino acids long. This CDR3 reads CASSLEWSPSYEQYF. As DNA, the CDR3 is TGTGCCAGCAGCTTAGAGTGGTCCCCGAGCTACGAGCAGTACTTC.

This sequence joins TRBV7-6 and TRBJ2-3, with 12 bases aligning to TRBD1. J lost 6 bases, V lost 5 bases, and 12 bases had no gene match. CDR3 size: 17 residues. From germline, CDR1 is SGHVS and CDR2 FNYEAQ. The CDR3 DNA reads TGTGCCAGCAGCCGACCGGTTGGGGACAGGGGGCTTGATACGCAGTATTTT. It specifies CASSRPVGDRGLDTQYF.